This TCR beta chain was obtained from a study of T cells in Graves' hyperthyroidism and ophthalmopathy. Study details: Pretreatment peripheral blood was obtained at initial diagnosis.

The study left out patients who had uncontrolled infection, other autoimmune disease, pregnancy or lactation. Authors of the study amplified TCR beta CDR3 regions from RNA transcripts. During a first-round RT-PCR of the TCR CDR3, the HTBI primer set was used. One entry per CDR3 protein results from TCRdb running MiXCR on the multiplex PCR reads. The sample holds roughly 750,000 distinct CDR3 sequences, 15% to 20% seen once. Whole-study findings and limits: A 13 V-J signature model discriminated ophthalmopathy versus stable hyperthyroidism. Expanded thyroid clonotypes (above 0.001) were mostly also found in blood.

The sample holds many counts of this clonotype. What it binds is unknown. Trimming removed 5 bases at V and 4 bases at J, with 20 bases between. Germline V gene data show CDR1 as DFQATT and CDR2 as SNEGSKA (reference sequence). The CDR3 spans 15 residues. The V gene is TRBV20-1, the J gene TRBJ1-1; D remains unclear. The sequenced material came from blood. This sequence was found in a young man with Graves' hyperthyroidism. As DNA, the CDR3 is TGCAGTGCTGGGATGCCTGGCCCCAAGGGCACTGAAGCTTTCTTT. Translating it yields CSAGMPGPKGTEAFF.